This record looks at one TCR beta chain sequence and its context. This CDR3 is also generated by other DNA sequences in the sample. The source of the sample is a study of blood T cell repertoires in COVID-19. Study information: The United States, Italy and Spain were the sources of the acute and convalescent COVID-19 samples.

Methods used by the authors: Amplified reference gene primers provided the basis for estimating nucleated cell counts. Profiled with immunoSEQ multiplex PCR; TCRdb holds only in-frame clones, not every one. Clone size and the V and J calls come from that table; the DNA yielded D and trimming. The sample comprises approximately 300,000 clones, 85% to 90% of which are singletons, and about 10% rests with the top ten. CDR3 size: 15 residues. Trimming took off 1 base at V and 5 bases at J, with 11 bases between the two ends. Germline CDR1 reads LGHDT; CDR2 reads YNNKEL (reference sequence). The material sequenced was PBMCs or T cells enriched from blood (not recorded which). The chain recombines TRBV3-1 (or the pseudogene TRBV3-2) with TRBJ2-2, with a possible D match to TRBD2 (6 bases). This clonotype was sampled from a woman aged 18-30 years who had recovered from COVID-19. The CDR3 reads CASSQVSGVTGELFF. For the CDR3, the DNA is TGTGCCAGCAGCCAAGTGTCGGGAGTAACCGGGGAGCTGTTTTTT.